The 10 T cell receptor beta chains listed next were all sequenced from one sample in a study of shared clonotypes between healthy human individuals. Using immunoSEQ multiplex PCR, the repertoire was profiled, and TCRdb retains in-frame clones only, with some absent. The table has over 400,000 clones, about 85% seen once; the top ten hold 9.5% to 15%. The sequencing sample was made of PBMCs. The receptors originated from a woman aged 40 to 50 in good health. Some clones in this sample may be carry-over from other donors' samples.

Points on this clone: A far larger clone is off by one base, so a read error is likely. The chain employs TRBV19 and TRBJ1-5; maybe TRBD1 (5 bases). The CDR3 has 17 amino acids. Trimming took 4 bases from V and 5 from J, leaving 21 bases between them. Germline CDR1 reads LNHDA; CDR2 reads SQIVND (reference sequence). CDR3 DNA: TGTGCCAGTAGTAGTCCTCCGGGACGGGGGACGGATCAGCCCCAGCATTTT. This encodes CASSSPPGRGTDQPQHF. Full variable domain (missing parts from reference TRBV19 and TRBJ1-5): DGGITQSPKYLFRKEGQNVTLSCEQNLNHDAMYWYRQDPGQGLRLIYYSQIVNDFQKGDIAEGYSVSREKKESFPLTVTSAQKNPTAFYLCASSSPPGRGTDQPQHFGDGTRLSIL.

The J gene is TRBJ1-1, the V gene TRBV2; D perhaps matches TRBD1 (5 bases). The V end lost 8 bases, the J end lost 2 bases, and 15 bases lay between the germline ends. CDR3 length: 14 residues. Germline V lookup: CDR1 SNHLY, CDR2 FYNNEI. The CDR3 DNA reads TGTGCCAGCGCCTTTGGGGGAATCAACACTGAAGCTTTCTTT. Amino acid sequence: CASAFGGINTEAFF. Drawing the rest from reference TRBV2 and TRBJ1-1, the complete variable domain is EPEVTQTPSHQVTQMGQEVILRCVPISNHLYFYWYRQILGQKVEFLVSFYNNEISEKSEIFDDQFSVERPDGSNFTLKIRSTKLEDSAMYFCASAFGGINTEAFFGQGTRLTVV.

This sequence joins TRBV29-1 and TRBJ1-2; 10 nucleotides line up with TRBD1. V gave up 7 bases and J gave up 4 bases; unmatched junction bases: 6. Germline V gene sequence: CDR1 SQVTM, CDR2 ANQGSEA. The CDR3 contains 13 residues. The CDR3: CSGRTGGSYGYTF. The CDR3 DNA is TGCAGCGGGCGGACAGGGGGATCCTATGGCTACACCTTC.

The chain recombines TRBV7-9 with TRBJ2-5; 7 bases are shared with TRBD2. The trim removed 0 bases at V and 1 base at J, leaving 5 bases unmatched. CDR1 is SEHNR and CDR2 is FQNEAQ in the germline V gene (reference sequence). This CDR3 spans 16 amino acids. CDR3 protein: CASSLALAAIQETQYF. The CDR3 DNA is TGTGCCAGCAGCTTAGCGCTAGCGGCCATCCAAGAGACCCAGTACTTC.

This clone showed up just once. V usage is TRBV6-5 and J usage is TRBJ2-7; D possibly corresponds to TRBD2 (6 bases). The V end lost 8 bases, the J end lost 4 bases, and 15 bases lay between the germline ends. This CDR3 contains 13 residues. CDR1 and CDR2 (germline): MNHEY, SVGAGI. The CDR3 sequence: CASSRGIGYEQYF. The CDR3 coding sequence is TGTGCCAGCTCCCGCGGGATTGGGTACGAGCAGTACTTC.

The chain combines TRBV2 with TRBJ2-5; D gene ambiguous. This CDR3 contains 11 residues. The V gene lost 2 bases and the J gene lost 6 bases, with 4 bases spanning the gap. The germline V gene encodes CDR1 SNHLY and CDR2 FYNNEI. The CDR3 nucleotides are TGTGCCAGCAGTGAATCTCAGACCCAGTACTTC. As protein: CASSESQTQYF.

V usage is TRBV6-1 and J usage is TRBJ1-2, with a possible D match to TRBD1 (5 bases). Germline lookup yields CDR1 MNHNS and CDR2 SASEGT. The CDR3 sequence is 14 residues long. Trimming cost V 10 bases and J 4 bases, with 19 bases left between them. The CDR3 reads CATQGALRGYGYTF. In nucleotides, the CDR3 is TGTGCCACCCAGGGAGCACTCCGAGGCTATGGCTACACCTTC.

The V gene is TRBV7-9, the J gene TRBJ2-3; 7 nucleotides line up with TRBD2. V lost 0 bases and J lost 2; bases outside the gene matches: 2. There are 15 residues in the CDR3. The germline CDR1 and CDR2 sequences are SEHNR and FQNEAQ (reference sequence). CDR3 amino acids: CASSLAGGFTDTQYF. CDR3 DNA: TGTGCCAGCAGCTTAGCGGGAGGGTTCACAGATACGCAGTATTTT. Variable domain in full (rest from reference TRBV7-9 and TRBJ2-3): DTGVSQNPRHKITKRGQNVTFRCDPISEHNRLYWYRQTLGQGPEFLTYFQNEAQLEKSRLLSDRFSAERPKGSFSTLEIQRTEQGDSAMYLCASSLAGGFTDTQYFGPGTRLTVL.

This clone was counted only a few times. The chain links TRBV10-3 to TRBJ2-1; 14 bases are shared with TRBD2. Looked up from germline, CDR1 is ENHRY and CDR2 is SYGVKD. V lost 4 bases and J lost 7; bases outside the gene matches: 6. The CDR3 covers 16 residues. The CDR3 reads CAISGAGTSGSNEQFF. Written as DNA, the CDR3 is TGTGCCATCAGTGGGGCCGGGACTAGCGGGAGTAATGAGCAGTTCTTC.

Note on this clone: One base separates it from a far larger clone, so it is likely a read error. The CDR3 sequence is CACSRGLAIYEQYF. Written as DNA, the CDR3 is TGTGCCTGTAGTAGGGGACTAGCGATATACGAGCAGTACTTC. The V call is TRBV30, the J call TRBJ2-7; 10 bases are a match to TRBD2. Germline V gene sequence: CDR1 GTSNPN, CDR2 SVGIG (reference sequence). V shed 6 bases, J shed 4 bases, and the junction held 9 bases outside the gene matches. The CDR3 is 14 amino acids.